The next 20 T cell receptor beta chains were all read from a single sample in a study of neurological immune-mediated disorders. MiXCR, run by TCRdb on the 5' RACE reads, gives a single entry per CDR3 protein. The sample comprises about 46,000 distinct CDR3 sequences, approximately 3% of which are singletons, and roughly 16% rests with the top ten. The source material was PBMCs. Source of these receptors: a woman aged 50 to 60 with multiple sclerosis.

This clonotype showed up many times. This sequence joins TRBV7-8 and TRBJ2-1; 13 bases are shared with TRBD2. The V gene end was trimmed by 5 bases and the J gene end by 2 bases; junction bases not matched to a gene: 6. The CDR3 spans 17 residues. The germline gives CDR1 SGHVS, CDR2 FQNEAQ. CDR3 residues: CASSTSLAGGPYNEQFF. The CDR3 region has the DNA TGTGCCAGCAGCACTTCACTAGCGGGAGGGCCCTACAATGAGCAGTTCTTC.

The table lists this clonotype with many counts. The CDR3 bases are TGTGCCAGCAGCCCCAGGTCTAGCGGGCTCAGGCCAGAGCAGTTCTTC. Its translation is CASSPRSSGLRPEQFF. V gene TRBV21-1 combines with J gene TRBJ2-1; TRBD2 is the table's D call and was not checked against the DNA. TRBV21-1 is annotated as a pseudogene. CDR3 length equals 16 residues.

The sample holds many counts of this clonotype. The CDR3 sequence is CASAPGQGRYGYTF. The CDR3, as DNA: TGTGCCAGCGCTCCGGGACAGGGGCGCTATGGCTACACCTTC. V and J are TRBV6-5 and TRBJ1-2; 10 bases are shared with TRBD1. This CDR3 contains 14 residues. Germline V gene data show CDR1 as MNHEY and CDR2 as SVGAGI. Unmatched junction bases numbered 7, after V lost 8 bases and J lost 4 bases.

Many counts were recorded for this clonotype. V usage is TRBV18 and J usage is TRBJ1-5; D gene unclear. V was clipped by 4 bases and J by 6 bases, with 13 bases between them. From germline, CDR1 is KGHSH and CDR2 LQKENI. This CDR3 has 14 residues. The CDR3 sequence: CASSRRNLGQPQHF. For the CDR3, the DNA is TGTGCCAGCTCACGGCGCAACTTAGGTCAGCCCCAGCATTTT.

The gene calls are TRBV5-1 and TRBJ2-1, with D unresolved. The V gene lost 4 bases and the J gene lost 0 bases, with 11 bases spanning the gap. CDR1 is SGHRS, CDR2 YFSETQ, per germline. The CDR3 is 15 amino acids. The DNA for the CDR3 is TGCGCCAGCAGCCCCGACGCGAGCTCCTACAATGAGCAGTTCTTC. It is translated as CASSPDASSYNEQFF.

This clonotype was counted ten times or more. The V gene is TRBV5-1, the J gene TRBJ2-1, with 9 bases fitting TRBD2. The CDR3 consists of 15 residues. The trim removed 0 bases at V and 9 bases at J, leaving 7 bases unmatched. From germline, CDR1 is SGHRS and CDR2 YFSETQ. The DNA of the CDR3 is TGCGCCAGCAGCTTGGATCCTAGCGGGGAGGGTGAGCAGTTCTTC. This encodes CASSLDPSGEGEQFF.

There are many counts of this clonotype. This rearrangement joins TRBV20-1 to TRBJ1-2, with D maybe TRBD1 (5 bases). CDR1 is DFQATT, CDR2 SNEGSKA, per germline (reference sequence). CDR3 length: 13 amino acids. The V end lost 1 base, the J end lost 5 bases, and 11 bases lay between the germline ends. The CDR3 protein is CSARGPQGYGYTF. The CDR3 DNA reads as TGCAGTGCTAGAGGCCCGCAGGGTTATGGCTACACCTTC.

This clonotype was counted ten times or more. The V call is TRBV5-6, the J call TRBJ2-7; 7 nucleotides line up with TRBD1. The V segment lost 2 bases and the J segment 6 bases; nucleotides outside the gene matches: 8. CDR1 and CDR2 from the germline V gene are SGHDT and YYEEEE. The CDR3 covers 14 residues. The CDR3, as DNA: TGTGCCAGCAGCTTCCTGGACAGGTACTCCGAGCAGTACTTC. Residues: CASSFLDRYSEQYF.

At least ten counts were recorded for this clonotype. The chain has TRBV29-1 and TRBJ1-1, with D possibly matching TRBD1 (5 bases). The CDR3 runs to 11 residues. V lost 4 bases, J lost 5 bases, and 8 bases lay in between. CDR1 SQVTM and CDR2 ANQGSEA come from the germline V gene. CDR3 loop: CSVGGGTEAFF. The CDR3 DNA follows: TGCAGCGTTGGGGGGGGTACTGAAGCTTTCTTT.

This clonotype was detected ten times or more. The CDR3 sequence is CSARGLAGQETQYF. In DNA form, the CDR3 reads TGCAGTGCTCGTGGGCTAGCGGGACAAGAGACCCAGTACTTC. This sequence joins TRBV20-1 and TRBJ2-5; 9 bases are a match to TRBD2. Looked up from germline, CDR1 is DFQATT and CDR2 is SNEGSKA (reference sequence). The CDR3 has 14 residues. V trimming: 5 bases; J trimming: 2 bases; junction bases outside the gene matches: 6.

This clonotype was picked up many times. DNA for the CDR3: TGCGCCAGCAGCTCCGGCACCGGGGAGCTGTTTTTT. This gives the protein CASSSGTGELFF. This chain uses TRBV5-1 with TRBJ2-2; D gene ambiguous. Trimming took off 3 bases at V and 4 bases at J, with 4 bases between the two ends. The V gene's germline CDR1 is SGHRS and CDR2 YFSETQ. CDR3 length equals 12 residues. The variable domain in full, with the rest retrieved from reference TRBV5-1 and TRBJ2-2, is KAGVTQTPRYLIKTRGQQVTLSCSPISGHRSVSWYQQTPGQGLQFLFEYFSETQRNKGNFPGRFSGRQFSNSRSEMNVSTLELGDSALYLCASSSGTGELFFGEGSRLTVL.

The table lists this clonotype with many counts. The J gene is TRBJ1-6, the V gene TRBV4-1; TRBD1 might be the D (6 bases). CDR1 and CDR2 (germline): MGHRA, YSYEKL. The V gene lost 2 bases and the J gene lost 8 bases, with 13 bases spanning the gap. There are 15 residues in the CDR3. The CDR3 here is CASSQTGLGDSPLHF. CDR3 in DNA: TGCGCCAGCAGCCAAACAGGGTTGGGGGATTCACCCCTCCACTTT.

The sample holds many counts of this clonotype. The CDR3 region has the DNA TGTGCCAGCAGTCTCCCTCCTGGACAGGGGGCGTATTATCAGCCCCAGCATTTT. Translating it yields CASSLPPGQGAYYQPQHF. The V gene is TRBV28, the J gene TRBJ1-5; the match to TRBD1 covers 11 bases. V shed 5 bases, J shed 5 bases, and the junction held 14 bases outside the gene matches. Germline V gives CDR1 MDHEN, CDR2 SYDVKM. CDR3 length equals 18 residues.

This clonotype came up many times. The chain couples TRBV20-1 to TRBJ2-5; D might be TRBD2 (5 bases). V dropped 5 bases and J dropped 5 bases, with 18 bases sitting between them. In germline, CDR1 is DFQATT, CDR2 SNEGSKA (reference sequence). The CDR3 has 14 residues. For the CDR3, the DNA is TGCAGTGCTGGCCCATCGAGTGCGGGTGAGACCCAGTACTTC. It translates to CSAGPSSAGETQYF.

Ten or more counts support this clonotype. V gene TRBV20-1 combines with J gene TRBJ1-5; D not certain. This CDR3 contains 14 residues. The V end was cut by 0 bases, the J end by 3 bases, with 9 bases between. The germline V gene encodes CDR1 DFQATT and CDR2 SNEGSKA (reference sequence). CDR3 in DNA: TGCAGTGCTAGAGAAGAAAGGCTCAATCAGCCCCAGCATTTT. Translation: CSAREERLNQPQHF.

In this sample, this clonotype turned up a few times. This sequence joins TRBV11-2 and TRBJ2-7; possible D gene TRBD2, 5 bases. Trimming shortened V by 10 bases and J by 6 bases, and 16 bases separated the two germline ends. Germline V lookup: CDR1 SGHAT, CDR2 FQNNGV. The CDR3 extends over 12 amino acids. For the CDR3, the DNA is TGTGCCACGCGACCTGGCGGGTTCGAGCAGTACTTC. Amino acids: CATRPGGFEQYF.

This clonotype was recorded at least ten times. The chain uses TRBV20-1 and TRBJ2-7, with TRBD1 identical over 10 bases. Germline-derived CDR1 and CDR2 are DFQATT and SNEGSKA (reference sequence). The CDR3 sequence is 13 residues long. J gave up 5 bases and V 5 bases, and 6 bases lay outside the gene matches. CDR3 region: CSASGTGDHEQYV. The CDR3 nucleotides are TGCAGTGCTTCCGGGACAGGGGATCACGAGCAGTACGTC.

This clonotype was observed a few times. The chain carries TRBV7-2 and TRBJ1-2; D perhaps matches TRBD1 (6 bases). Trimming shortened V by 5 bases and J by 2 bases, and 12 bases separated the two germline ends. Germline CDR1 and CDR2: SGHTA and FQGNSA. There are 14 residues in the CDR3. The CDR3 reads CASSPYRVNYGYTF. The CDR3 nucleotides read TGTGCCAGCAGCCCTTACAGGGTAAACTATGGCTACACCTTC.

This clonotype was seen many times. V and J are TRBV14 and TRBJ2-4; possibly TRBD2 for D (5 bases). The CDR3 has 15 amino acids. The germline V and J ends were trimmed by 2 bases and 9 bases, with 17 bases remaining between them. Germline CDR1 is SGHDN and CDR2 is FVKESK. CDR3 in amino acids: CASSQRQAAVGIQYF. CDR3 bases: TGTGCCAGCAGCCAACGTCAAGCAGCGGTTGGCATTCAGTACTTC.

This clonotype was counted a few times. A junction end diverges from the germline sequence, so it may reflect a read error. This chain joins TRBV19 and TRBJ2-1; D gene unclear. The CDR3 contains 12 residues. Germline CDR1 and CDR2: LNHDA and SQIVND (reference sequence). CDR3 coding DNA: TGTGACAGTAGTACCCGGTACAATGAGCAGTTCTTC. Amino acid sequence: CDSSTRYNEQFF.